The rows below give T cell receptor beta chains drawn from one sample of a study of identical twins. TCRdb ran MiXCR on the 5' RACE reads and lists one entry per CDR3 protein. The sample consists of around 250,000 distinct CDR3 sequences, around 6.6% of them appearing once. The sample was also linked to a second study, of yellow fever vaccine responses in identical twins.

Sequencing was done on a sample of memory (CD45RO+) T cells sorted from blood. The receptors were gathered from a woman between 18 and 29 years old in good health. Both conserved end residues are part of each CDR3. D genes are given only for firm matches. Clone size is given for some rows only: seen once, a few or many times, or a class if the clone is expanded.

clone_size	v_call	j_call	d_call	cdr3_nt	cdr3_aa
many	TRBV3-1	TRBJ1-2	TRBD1	TGTGCCAGCAGCCCGACAGGGGACTATGGCTACACCTTC	CASSPTGDYGYTF
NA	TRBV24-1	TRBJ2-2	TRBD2	TGTGCCACCAGTGATCCTTTTCTAGCGGGAGCCGGGGAGCTGTTTTTT	CATSDPFLAGAGELFF
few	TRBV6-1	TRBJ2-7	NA	TGTGCCAGCAGCCCGGGACTGAACTACGAGCAGTACTTC	CASSPGLNYEQYF
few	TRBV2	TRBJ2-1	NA	TGTGCCAGCAGTAACCCAAGGGGGATAGCGATTTTCTCCTACAATGAGCAGTTCTTC	CASSNPRGIAIFSYNEQFF
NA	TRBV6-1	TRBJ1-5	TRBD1	TGTGCCACCCAGGGGGGCCAGAATCAGCCCCAGCATTTT	CATQGGQNQPQHF
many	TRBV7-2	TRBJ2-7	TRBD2	TGTGCCAGCAGCTTCGGCGGGAGTAGGTCCTACGAGCAGTACTTC	CASSFGGSRSYEQYF
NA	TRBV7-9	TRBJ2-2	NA	TGTGCCAGCAGCCCCATGGCAAAGGGGGGCGGGGAGCTGTTTTTT	CASSPMAKGGGELFF
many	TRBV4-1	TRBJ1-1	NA	TGCGCCAGCAGCTACGAGGGGAGAGTTGAAGCTTTCTTT	CASSYEGRVEAFF
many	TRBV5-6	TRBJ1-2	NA	TGTGCCAGCAGCTTGCGGTCCGGGGGCGGTTACTATGGCTACACCTTC	CASSLRSGGGYYGYTF
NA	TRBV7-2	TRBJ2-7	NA	TGTGCCAGCAGCTTAGGATCCCAGGGAGTGTTGGAGCAGTACTTC	CASSLGSQGVLEQYF
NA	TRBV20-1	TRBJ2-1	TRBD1	TGCAGTGCTGGGGGACAGGTCACTAACAATGAGCAGTTCTTC	CSAGGQVTNNEQFF
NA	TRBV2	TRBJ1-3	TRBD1	TGTGCCAGCAGTGAAGCAGCCGGGACAGCTGGAAACACCATATATTTT	CASSEAAGTAGNTIYF
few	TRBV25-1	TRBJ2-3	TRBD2	TGTGCCAGCAGTGTAAGGACTAGCGGGGGGGGACCTAGCACAGATACGCAGTATTTT	CASSVRTSGGGPSTDTQYF
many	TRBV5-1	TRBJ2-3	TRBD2	TGCGCCAGCAGCTTACCCCTAGCGGGGGTAAATACGCAGTATTTT	CASSLPLAGVNTQYF
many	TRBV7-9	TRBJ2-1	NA	TGTGCCAGCAACCCCGGCGGGGGCGATGAGCAGTTCTTC	CASNPGGGDEQFF
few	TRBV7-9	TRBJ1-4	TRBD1	TGTGCCAGCAGCCCTGGACAGGGCACTAATGAAAAACTGTTTTTT	CASSPGQGTNEKLFF
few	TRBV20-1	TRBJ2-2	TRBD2	TGCAGTGCTAATCGCGGGGGGGCAGCCGGGGAGCTGTTTTTT	CSANRGGAAGELFF
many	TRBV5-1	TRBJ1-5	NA	TGCGCCAGCAGGCCCGGGGCGAGTGGCAATCAGCCCCAGCATTTT	CASRPGASGNQPQHF
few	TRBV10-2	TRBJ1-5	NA	TGCGCCAGCCAATCTAGCAGCAATCAGCCCCAGCATTTT	CASQSSSNQPQHF
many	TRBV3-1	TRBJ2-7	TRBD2	TGTGCCAGCAGCCGAGGGACTAGCGGCGAGCAGTACTTC	CASSRGTSGEQYF
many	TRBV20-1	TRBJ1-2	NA	TGCAGTGCTAGACCCAGGGGAGCCAACAAAGGGGGCTACACCTTC	CSARPRGANKGGYTF
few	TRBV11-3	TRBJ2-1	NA	TGTGCCAGCAGCTTAGAATTGAGTGAGCAGTTCTTC	CASSLELSEQFF
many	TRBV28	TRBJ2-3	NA	TGTGCCAGCAGTTTTGGTCGGCTAGCCCCCACAGATACGCAGTATTTT	CASSFGRLAPTDTQYF
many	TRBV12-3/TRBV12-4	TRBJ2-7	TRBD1	TGTGCCAGCAGTCAGGGGGCCCGTTGGGGCGAGCAGTACTTC	CASSQGARWGEQYF
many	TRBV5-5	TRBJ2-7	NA	TGTGCCAGCAGCTTGGCCGTCTGGGGGCCCACCTACGAGCAGTACTTC	CASSLAVWGPTYEQYF
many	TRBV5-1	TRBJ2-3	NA	TGCGCCAGCAGCTTAGCCACAGATACGCAGTATTTT	CASSLATDTQYF
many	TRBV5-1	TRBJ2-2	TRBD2	TGCGCCAGCAGACTAGCGGGAGTCACCGGGGAGCTGTTTTTT	CASRLAGVTGELFF
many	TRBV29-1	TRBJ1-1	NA	TGCAGCGTTGAAGGCCCCTTGAACACTGAAGCTTTCTTT	CSVEGPLNTEAFF
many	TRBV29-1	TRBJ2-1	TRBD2	TGCAGCGTTGAAAGGCGCGGGGGCTACAATGAGCAGTTCTTC	CSVERRGGYNEQFF